The rows below give T cell receptor beta chains drawn from one sample of a study of identical twins. TCRdb reprocessed the 5' RACE reads via MiXCR and lists one record per CDR3 protein. The repertoire holds over 550,000 distinct CDR3 sequences, with under 8.5% as singletons. These sequences were also reported in another study, on yellow fever vaccine responses in identical twins.

The sequencing sample was made of PBMCs. These receptors were obtained from a woman under 30 in good health. Both conserved end residues are part of each CDR3. The order of the fields is CDR3 protein, CDR3 DNA, D gene, V gene, J gene, clone size. The D gene is left open where the match is weak. A clone size is listed for some rows: how often the clone was seen (once, few, many), or a class if it is expanded.

CDR3 protein: CASSQAHASSYNEQFF
CDR3 DNA: TGTGCCAGCAGCCAAGCCCACGCGAGCTCCTACAATGAGCAGTTCTTC
D gene: -
V gene: TRBV3-1
J gene: TRBJ2-1
clone size: -

CDR3 protein: CASSLAGPTYYGYTF
CDR3 DNA: TGTGCCAGCAGCTTAGCCGGACCGACTTACTATGGCTACACCTTC
D gene: -
V gene: TRBV7-9
J gene: TRBJ1-2
clone size: many

CDR3 protein: CASSDVPINQPQHF
CDR3 DNA: TGTGCCAGCAGCGACGTTCCCATCAATCAGCCCCAGCATTTT
D gene: -
V gene: TRBV3-1
J gene: TRBJ1-5
clone size: -

CDR3 protein: CASGWTGSYEQYF
CDR3 DNA: TGTGCTAGTGGTTGGACAGGAAGCTACGAGCAGTACTTC
D gene: TRBD1
V gene: TRBV12-5
J gene: TRBJ2-7
clone size: -

CDR3 protein: CASSAVRNTEAFF
CDR3 DNA: TGTGCCAGCAGCGCAGTGAGGAACACTGAAGCTTTCTTT
D gene: -
V gene: TRBV5-6
J gene: TRBJ1-1
clone size: few

CDR3 protein: CASSYSSYEQYF
CDR3 DNA: TGTGCCAGCAGTTACTCATCCTACGAGCAGTACTTC
D gene: -
V gene: TRBV6-5
J gene: TRBJ2-7
clone size: many

CDR3 protein: CASSPRTGRDFLSTNEKLFF
CDR3 DNA: TGTGCCAGCAGCCCTCGGACAGGGAGGGATTTTCTCTCAACTAATGAAAAACTGTTTTTT
D gene: TRBD1
V gene: TRBV7-8
J gene: TRBJ1-4
clone size: many

CDR3 protein: CASSVAPGSEQYF
CDR3 DNA: TGTGCCAGCAGCGTAGCCCCTGGGTCCGAGCAGTACTTC
D gene: -
V gene: TRBV9
J gene: TRBJ2-7
clone size: -

CDR3 protein: CASSSGTGPYNEQFF
CDR3 DNA: TGTGCCAGCAGCTCAGGGACAGGTCCATACAATGAGCAGTTCTTC
D gene: TRBD1
V gene: TRBV14
J gene: TRBJ2-1
clone size: -

CDR3 protein: CASSQVSSRETQYF
CDR3 DNA: TGCGCCAGCAGCCAGGTCAGCTCCCGGGAGACCCAGTACTTC
D gene: -
V gene: TRBV5-1
J gene: TRBJ2-5
clone size: -

CDR3 protein: CASSHPADRGNSPLHF
CDR3 DNA: TGTGCCAGCAGCCACCCGGCGGACAGGGGTAATTCACCCCTCCACTTT
D gene: TRBD1
V gene: TRBV5-5
J gene: TRBJ1-6
clone size: few

CDR3 protein: CASSLVGVRDVTGELFF
CDR3 DNA: TGTGCCAGCAGCTTAGTTGGAGTCAGGGATGTCACCGGGGAGCTGTTTTTT
D gene: -
V gene: TRBV11-2
J gene: TRBJ2-2
clone size: few

CDR3 protein: CASSFRGTRLSSYNEQFF
CDR3 DNA: TGTGCCAGCAGTTTCCGGGGGACCCGTCTGAGCTCCTACAATGAGCAGTTCTTC
D gene: -
V gene: TRBV12-3/TRBV12-4
J gene: TRBJ2-1
clone size: few

CDR3 protein: CSARGRDTKSGANVLTF
CDR3 DNA: TGCAGCGCCCGAGGGAGGGACACGAAATCTGGGGCCAACGTCCTGACTTTC
D gene: -
V gene: TRBV29-1
J gene: TRBJ2-6
clone size: few

CDR3 protein: CASSLRSGSPTFGNIQYF
CDR3 DNA: TGTGCCAGCAGCCTACGAAGCGGGAGCCCTACGTTCGGGAACATTCAGTACTTC
D gene: TRBD2
V gene: TRBV7-8
J gene: TRBJ2-4
clone size: few

CDR3 protein: CASDHSALATGGGIQESQYF
CDR3 DNA: TGTGCCAGCGATCATTCGGCCCTAGCAACAGGGGGGGGGATACAAGAGTCCCAGTACTTC
D gene: -
V gene: TRBV7-8
J gene: TRBJ2-5
clone size: many

CDR3 protein: CASSLTQGLAGGPTDTQYF
CDR3 DNA: TGTGCCAGCAGCCTCACCCAGGGACTAGCGGGAGGACCCACAGATACGCAGTATTTT
D gene: TRBD2
V gene: TRBV3-1
J gene: TRBJ2-3
clone size: -

CDR3 protein: CSAGDVGGQETQYF
CDR3 DNA: TGCAGTGCTGGGGACGTTGGGGGACAAGAGACCCAGTACTTC
D gene: -
V gene: TRBV20-1
J gene: TRBJ2-5
clone size: few

CDR3 protein: CASRHQTYEQYF
CDR3 DNA: TGTGCCAGCAGACACCAAACCTACGAGCAGTACTTC
D gene: -
V gene: TRBV5-6
J gene: TRBJ2-7
clone size: -

CDR3 protein: CASSRTSGTYTDTQYF
CDR3 DNA: TGCGCCAGCAGCCGGACTAGCGGGACCTACACAGATACGCAGTATTTT
D gene: TRBD2
V gene: TRBV5-1
J gene: TRBJ2-3
clone size: few

CDR3 protein: CASSTSGGPYNEQFF
CDR3 DNA: TGCGCCAGCAGCACTAGCGGGGGTCCCTACAATGAGCAGTTCTTC
D gene: TRBD2
V gene: TRBV4-1
J gene: TRBJ2-1
clone size: many

CDR3 protein: CATTRGGNYGYTF
CDR3 DNA: TGTGCCACCACTCGGGGTGGGAACTATGGCTACACCTTC
D gene: -
V gene: TRBV19
J gene: TRBJ1-2
clone size: -

CDR3 protein: CASSQTVSGYTF
CDR3 DNA: TGTGCCAGCAGCCAGACAGTCTCTGGCTACACCTTC
D gene: -
V gene: TRBV6-2/TRBV6-3
J gene: TRBJ1-2
clone size: -

CDR3 protein: CASSSTIAGINIQYF
CDR3 DNA: TGTGCCAGCAGCTCCACCATAGCGGGGATAAACATTCAGTACTTC
D gene: TRBD2
V gene: TRBV7-2
J gene: TRBJ2-4
clone size: -

CDR3 protein: CASSAGQLYSPLHF
CDR3 DNA: TGTGCCAGCAGCGCTGGACAGCTATATTCACCCCTCCACTTT
D gene: -
V gene: TRBV7-9
J gene: TRBJ1-6
clone size: -

CDR3 protein: CASSQDGSGNQPQHF
CDR3 DNA: TGTGCCAGCAGCCAAGATGGTTCGGGCAATCAGCCCCAGCATTTT
D gene: -
V gene: TRBV4-2
J gene: TRBJ1-5
clone size: many

CDR3 protein: CASSLSWGAGTGELFF
CDR3 DNA: TGTGCCAGCAGTTTATCGTGGGGGGCAGGGACCGGGGAGCTGTTTTTT
D gene: -
V gene: TRBV27
J gene: TRBJ2-2
clone size: few

CDR3 protein: CASSLGPGQQETQYF
CDR3 DNA: TGTGCCAGCAGTCTCGGGCCGGGACAGCAAGAGACCCAGTACTTC
D gene: TRBD1
V gene: TRBV28
J gene: TRBJ2-5
clone size: few

CDR3 protein: CASSLFGQGASHPDYGYTF
CDR3 DNA: TGCGCCAGCAGCTTGTTTGGACAGGGGGCGAGCCATCCGGACTATGGCTACACCTTC
D gene: TRBD1
V gene: TRBV5-1
J gene: TRBJ1-2
clone size: few

CDR3 protein: CSARVGLAGGQMGDTQYF
CDR3 DNA: TGCAGTGCTAGAGTGGGACTAGCGGGGGGCCAAATGGGGGATACGCAGTATTTT
D gene: TRBD2
V gene: TRBV20-1
J gene: TRBJ2-3
clone size: -

CDR3 protein: CASSLGDRDSPYGYTF
CDR3 DNA: TGTGCCAGCAGTTTGGGGGACAGGGACAGCCCCTATGGCTACACCTTC
D gene: TRBD1
V gene: TRBV12-3/TRBV12-4
J gene: TRBJ1-2
clone size: many

CDR3 protein: CASSSMGPLTDTQYF
CDR3 DNA: TGTGCCAGCAGCTCGATGGGTCCTCTCACAGATACGCAGTATTTT
D gene: -
V gene: TRBV14
J gene: TRBJ2-3
clone size: -

CDR3 protein: CASSYVAGVYEQYF
CDR3 DNA: TGTGCCAGCAGCTATGTAGCGGGGGTCTACGAGCAGTACTTC
D gene: TRBD2
V gene: TRBV7-9
J gene: TRBJ2-7
clone size: -

CDR3 protein: CAISPNTDTQYF
CDR3 DNA: TGTGCCATCTCCCCGAACACAGATACGCAGTATTTT
D gene: -
V gene: TRBV10-3
J gene: TRBJ2-3
clone size: many

CDR3 protein: CASSQPTTGDPLHF
CDR3 DNA: TGCGCCAGCAGCCAACCCACTACCGGAGACCCCCTCCACTTT
D gene: -
V gene: TRBV4-1
J gene: TRBJ1-6
clone size: many

CDR3 protein: CSATQGTQETQYF
CDR3 DNA: TGCAGTGCTACCCAGGGGACCCAAGAGACCCAGTACTTC
D gene: -
V gene: TRBV20-1
J gene: TRBJ2-5
clone size: many

CDR3 protein: CSAKASGRPDTQYF
CDR3 DNA: TGCAGTGCCAAGGCTAGCGGGAGACCCGATACGCAGTATTTT
D gene: TRBD2
V gene: TRBV20-1
J gene: TRBJ2-3
clone size: -

CDR3 protein: CSVPVPYNEQFF
CDR3 DNA: TGCAGCGTTCCGGTACCCTACAATGAGCAGTTCTTC
D gene: -
V gene: TRBV29-1
J gene: TRBJ2-1
clone size: many

CDR3 protein: CSVRGPLMNTEAFF
CDR3 DNA: TGCAGCGTTCGAGGCCCCCTTATGAACACTGAAGCTTTCTTT
D gene: -
V gene: TRBV29-1
J gene: TRBJ1-1
clone size: many

CDR3 protein: CASSKAGGNDNEQFF
CDR3 DNA: TGCGCCAGCAGCAAAGCGGGGGGGAATGACAATGAGCAGTTCTTC
D gene: TRBD2
V gene: TRBV4-1
J gene: TRBJ2-1
clone size: -

CDR3 protein: CAISEAGATYEQYF
CDR3 DNA: TGTGCCATCAGTGAGGCGGGAGCTACCTACGAGCAGTACTTC
D gene: TRBD2
V gene: TRBV10-3
J gene: TRBJ2-7
clone size: many

CDR3 protein: CASSLVSSGGAKEQFF
CDR3 DNA: TGTGCCAGCAGCTTGGTATCTAGCGGGGGGGCAAAAGAGCAGTTCTTC
D gene: TRBD2
V gene: TRBV5-6
J gene: TRBJ2-1
clone size: -

CDR3 protein: CASNPGLGSGYTF
CDR3 DNA: TGTGCCAGCAACCCAGGGTTGGGGTCTGGCTACACCTTC
D gene: -
V gene: TRBV7-2
J gene: TRBJ1-2
clone size: few

CDR3 protein: CASRKFVLAGESSYNEQFF
CDR3 DNA: TGTGCCAGCAGAAAGTTTGTACTAGCGGGGGAGAGCTCCTACAATGAGCAGTTCTTC
D gene: TRBD2
V gene: TRBV12-3/TRBV12-4
J gene: TRBJ2-1
clone size: few

CDR3 protein: CASSPGGGYSNQPQHF
CDR3 DNA: TGCGCCAGCAGCCCTGGGGGGGGGTACAGCAATCAGCCCCAGCATTTT
D gene: -
V gene: TRBV5-1
J gene: TRBJ1-5
clone size: -

CDR3 protein: CASSSLGARVYGYTF
CDR3 DNA: TGTGCCAGCAGTTCCTTGGGGGCGCGGGTCTATGGCTACACCTTC
D gene: -
V gene: TRBV6-5
J gene: TRBJ1-2
clone size: -